The present entry profiles one T cell receptor beta chain with its context. The table came from immunoSEQ multiplex PCR; TCRdb's copy has only in-frame clones and leaves some out. Of about 160,000 clones listed, 60% to 85% were seen once; the top ten hold 2.8%. These data are taken from a study of blood T cell repertoires in COVID-19. As for the study in general: T cells, B-cell-depleted T cells, or PBMCs provided the cDNA or gDNA that served as material.

This CDR3 spans 11 amino acids. Germline V gene data show CDR1 as LGHNT and CDR2 as FRNRAP. V lost 6 bases to trimming and J lost 5 bases, with 7 bases between them. This rearrangement joins TRBV12-5 to TRBJ1-1; D unclear. This TCR came from a man aged 65 to 85 with acute or convalescent COVID-19. Specimen: peripheral blood. The CDR3 DNA reads as TGTGCTAGTGGGTCTTTTACTGAAGCTTTCTTT. Its protein product is CASGSFTEAFF.